Included here is one T cell receptor beta chain sequence, with context. Its binding antigen is unknown. No clone much larger than this one lies a single base away; base qualities are absent. The sample is drawn from a study of long-term antiretroviral therapy in people with HIV (dated by TCRdb to between 2021 and 2023). At the level of the whole study: Collection of the earliest samples took place about a decade ahead of the 2015 WHO recommendation for immediate ART, at a time when ART was typically delayed until CD4 counts fell. Whether ART initiation and durable HIV suppression were associated with changes in peripheral blood TRB repertoire composition and diversity was tested in a retrospective serial study. A total of 150 to 200 cryopreserved PBMC samples came from roughly 30 adults with confirmed HIV infection and were collected serially over a mean of roughly six years (range 1-12). Of the approximately 32 participants with HIV, roughly 10 were female. No cross-contamination during QIAcube processing was shown when test extractions of a monoclonal T-cell line were performed alongside about 30 polyclonal samples.

Ends trimmed: V by 5 bases, J by 7 bases; bases unmatched to a gene: 11. The CDR3, from cysteine to phenylalanine, totals 15 residues. Only CDR3 DNA is held: 45 bases, read in frame from base 1. CDR1 and CDR2 (SNHLY, FYNNEI) derive from the germline V gene. Participants were included only if at least one PBMC sample before ART initiation and at least two post-ART samples were available. Every participant with HIV received treatment in the United States of America. Before DNA extraction, cryopreserved samples of about 1-11 million PBMC were thawed and then washed. At the time of the earliest PBMC sample, participants with HIV were aged between roughly 20 and 60 years. Per participant, PBMC samples came from 1-4 timepoints prior to ART initiation and 2-8 timepoints following ART initiation, for a median of 7 samples. Serial HIV viral load, CD4+ T-cell count, ART history and demographic data were obtained for every participant. Using a Qiagen kit on a QIAcube, genomic DNA was extracted from unsorted PBMC, with samples processed in batches of 12.

Overall study outcomes, separate from this receptor: Because pre-ART samples had limited cell numbers, unsorted PBMC were profiled rather than sorted CD4+ and CD8+ T cells. Starting ART was linked to a significant rise in TRB diversity, yet even with long-term ART the diversity remained significantly lower than in transplant donor controls. Limited PBMC availability meant only the TCR beta chain was sequenced, without alpha chain pairing. CDR3 length ranges in HIV repertoires were narrower than in controls, and network structure suggested an antigen-experienced repertoire with only a slight naive shift after ART. The repertoire was dominated across all time points by expanded TRB clones identified before ART initiation, although this dominance was seen to fluctuate and to decrease in many PLHIV after ART. No data were available on ART adherence, viral resistance or therapy changes, limiting inferences about post-ART repertoire changes. The samples span the years 2004 to 2017, and the ART regimens used may be less effective than current regimens.

Sequencing of the TRB variable region was done with the immunoSEQ hsTCRB v3.0 assay at survey level resolution. The targeted TRB sequencing depth was about 40,000-55,000 T-cell genomes per sample. TRB libraries were pooled and sequenced on an Illumina MiSeq using a v3 150-cycle kit. The source study handled its data this way. Repertoire analysis was performed in R inside a reproducible Nextflow workflow that covered QC, data transformation and analysis. Custom analyses were implemented in LymphoSeq2, an R package for AIRR-Seq data exploration. A few samples that produced fewer than 5000 total TRB sequences were removed, so approximately 170 HIV repertoires were analyzed. Of the 188 retained HIV repertoires, under 65 were collected before and 120 to 140 after ART initiation. Repertoires were downsampled to 5000 TRB nucleotide sequences, with summary statistics averaged over 100 downsampling iterations. The analysis kept only TRB sequences whose CDR3 regions were at least seven amino acids long. Diversity was measured with a Shannon entropy-derived clonality score and the Gini coefficient. In repertoire networks, the top 5000 CDR3 amino acid sequences were linked whenever an edit distance of one separated two sequences. GLIPH2 predicted antigen specificity groups and MHC restriction for TRB CDR3 amino acid sequences. CDR3 amino acid sequences were matched against VDJdb and McPAS-TCR to flag known CMV, EBV, HIV or tissue antigen associations. Pre-ART, post-ART and control groups were compared with Wilcoxon signed-rank tests and Holm-Bonferroni correction. TCRdb retrieved this table from immuneACCESS and kept in-frame rearrangements only. Not all clones are present; in checked studies, unresolved V genes account for under half, and no reason is known for the remainder. V, J and clone size are taken as reported in that table, and D and trimming were inferred from the DNA itself. The sample includes about 17,000 clones, with about 80% observed a single time. Just under 9% of the sample belongs to the ten largest clones.

The rearrangement joined TRBV2 to TRBJ1-2; 9 bases in between match TRBD1. The sequence was obtained from a man aged 50-60 years with HIV. The specimen was unsorted PBMCs, collected 0.3 years before starting antiretroviral therapy. In nucleotides, the sequence is TGTGCCAGCAGTTCTCGGACAGGGGCGTGGGGTGGCTACACCTTC. This yields the protein CASSSRTGAWGGYTF.